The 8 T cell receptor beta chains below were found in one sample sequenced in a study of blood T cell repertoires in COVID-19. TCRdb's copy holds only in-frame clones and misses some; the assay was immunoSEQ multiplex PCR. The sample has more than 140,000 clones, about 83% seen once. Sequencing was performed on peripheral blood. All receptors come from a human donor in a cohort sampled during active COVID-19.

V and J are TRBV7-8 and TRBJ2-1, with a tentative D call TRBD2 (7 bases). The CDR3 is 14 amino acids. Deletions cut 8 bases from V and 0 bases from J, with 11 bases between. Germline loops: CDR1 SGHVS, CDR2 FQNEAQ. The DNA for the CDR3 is TGTGCCAGCCGAGGGGGGGGCTCCTACAATGAGCAGTTCTTC. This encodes CASRGGGSYNEQFF.

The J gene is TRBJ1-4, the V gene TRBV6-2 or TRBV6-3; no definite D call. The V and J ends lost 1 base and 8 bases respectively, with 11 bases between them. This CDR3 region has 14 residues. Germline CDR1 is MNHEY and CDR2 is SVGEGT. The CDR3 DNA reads TGTGCCAGCAGTTACTTGGGCCCAGTGGAAAAACTGTTTTTT. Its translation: CASSYLGPVEKLFF.

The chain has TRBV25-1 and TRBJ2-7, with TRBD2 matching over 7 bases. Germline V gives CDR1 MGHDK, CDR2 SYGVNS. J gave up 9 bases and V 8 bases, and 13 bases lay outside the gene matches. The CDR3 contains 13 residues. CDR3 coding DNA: TGTGCCAGCGGGTTTAATACGGCGGGAGTGCAGTACTTC. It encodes CASGFNTAGVQYF.

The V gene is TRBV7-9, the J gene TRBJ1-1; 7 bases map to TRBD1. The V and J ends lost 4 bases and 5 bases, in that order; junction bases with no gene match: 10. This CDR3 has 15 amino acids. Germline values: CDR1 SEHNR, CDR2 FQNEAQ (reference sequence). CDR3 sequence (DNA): TGTGCCAGCAGCTCCCAGGGACAGTACGGGACTGAAGCTTTCTTT. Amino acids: CASSSQGQYGTEAFF.

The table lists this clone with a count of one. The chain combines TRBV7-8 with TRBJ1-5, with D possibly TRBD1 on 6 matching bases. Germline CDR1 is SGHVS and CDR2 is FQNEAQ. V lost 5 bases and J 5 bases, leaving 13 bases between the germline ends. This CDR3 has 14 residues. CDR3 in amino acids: CASSGRDNHQPQHF. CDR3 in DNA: TGTGCCAGCAGCGGCCGGGACAACCATCAGCCCCAGCATTTT.

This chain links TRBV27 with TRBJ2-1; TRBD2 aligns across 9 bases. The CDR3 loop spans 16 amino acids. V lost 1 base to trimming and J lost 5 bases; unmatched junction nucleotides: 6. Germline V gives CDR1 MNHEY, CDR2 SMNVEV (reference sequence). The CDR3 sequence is CASSLLGLAKNNEQFF. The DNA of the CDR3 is TGTGCCAGCAGTTTATTAGGACTAGCGAAAAACAATGAGCAGTTCTTC.

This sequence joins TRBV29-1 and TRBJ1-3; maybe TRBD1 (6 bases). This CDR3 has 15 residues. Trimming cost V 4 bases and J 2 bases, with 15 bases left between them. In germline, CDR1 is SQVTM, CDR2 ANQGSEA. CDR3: CSVVQLAGAGNTIYF. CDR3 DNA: TGCAGCGTTGTCCAACTTGCAGGGGCTGGAAACACCATATATTTT.

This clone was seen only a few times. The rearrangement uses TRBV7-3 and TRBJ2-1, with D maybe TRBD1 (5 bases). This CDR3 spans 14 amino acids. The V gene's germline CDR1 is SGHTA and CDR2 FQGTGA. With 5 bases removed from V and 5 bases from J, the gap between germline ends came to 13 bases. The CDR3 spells CASSAMGRDNEQFF. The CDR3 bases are TGTGCCAGCAGCGCCATGGGCAGGGACAATGAGCAGTTCTTC.